Below are 28 T cell receptor beta chains sequenced from a single sample in a study of cytomegalovirus exposure and HLA in healthy donors. The PCR was carried out with 60 Vbeta primers and 13 Jbeta primers. The repertoire was sequenced with immunoSEQ multiplex PCR; TCRdb's copy has only in-frame clones and lacks some. The repertoire includes some 70,000 clones, roughly 65% of them detected once, and 11% to 15% sits in the top ten. The sample consisted of PBMCs. These TCRs come from a male donor in good health and CMV-seropositive.

The chain links TRBV30 to TRBJ2-1; D unclear. Germline V gene lookup returns CDR1 GTSNPN and CDR2 SVGIG (reference sequence). The CDR3 has 14 amino acids. Trimming removed 5 bases at V and 0 bases at J, with 11 bases between. The CDR3 DNA reads as TGTGCCTGGCAGACTGAGAGCTCCTACAATGAGCAGTTCTTC. Amino acid sequence: CAWQTESSYNEQFF. The full variable domain, with the rest looked up from reference TRBV30 and TRBJ2-1, is SQTIHQWPATLVQPVGSPLSLECTVEGTSNPNLYWYRQAAGRGLQLLFYSVGIGQISSEVPQNLSASRPQDRQFILSSKKLLLSDSGFYLCAWQTESSYNEQFFGPGTRLTVL.

This clone has only a few counts. The gene calls are TRBV27 and TRBJ2-4; 8 nucleotides line up with TRBD1. Germline values: CDR1 MNHEY, CDR2 SMNVEV (reference sequence). This CDR3 comprises 13 residues. Trimming took 7 bases from V and 8 from J; bases not matched to a gene: 7. The DNA for the CDR3 is TGTGCCAGCACAAGGACAGGGAGCGACATTCAGTACTTC. It encodes CASTRTGSDIQYF.

This chain connects TRBV6-1 to TRBJ1-2; the match to TRBD1 covers 7 bases. V shed 4 bases and J 6 bases; nucleotides not matched to a gene: 5. CDR3 length equals 13 residues. In germline, CDR1 is MNHNS, CDR2 SASEGT. CDR3 nucleotide sequence: TGTGCCAGCAGTGCGGGACAGCGGAATGGCTACACCTTC. This gives the protein CASSAGQRNGYTF.

The chain is built from TRBV23-1 and TRBJ2-5; TRBD1 aligns across 9 bases. TRBV23-1 is designated an ORF whose function remains uncertain. Trimming at V came to 0 bases and at J to 2 bases, leaving 10 bases not matched to a gene. This CDR3 is 18 amino acids long. This CDR3 is CASSQSGWGTGRQETQYF. The CDR3 nucleotides are TGCGCCAGCAGTCAATCGGGGTGGGGGACAGGGCGGCAAGAGACCCAGTACTTC.

The chain has TRBV4-2 and TRBJ2-7; 7 nucleotides align to TRBD1. The CDR3 has 19 residues. The V segment lost 4 bases and the J segment 4 bases; nucleotides outside the gene matches: 22. CDR1 is LGHNA and CDR2 is YNFKEQ in the germline V gene. CDR3 loop: CASSPRATGERSRIYEQYF. CDR3 nucleotides: TGTGCCAGCAGCCCAAGGGCCACAGGGGAACGCTCGAGGATATACGAGCAGTACTTC.

With regard to this clone: Germline and junction disagree at one end, which may indicate a read error. The rearrangement uses TRBV5-6 and TRBJ2-5, with D perhaps matching TRBD1 (5 bases). The CDR3 totals 14 residues. Per germline, CDR1 SGHDT and CDR2 YYEEEE. In nucleotides, the CDR3 is TGTGCCAGCAGCTTAAATGCAGGACAAGAGACCCGGTACTTC. Its translation is CASSLNAGQETRYF.

The V and J genes are TRBV9 and TRBJ1-3; tentative D call: TRBD1 (6 bases). Deletions cut 0 bases from V and 4 bases from J, with 11 bases between. The germline V gene encodes CDR1 SGDLS and CDR2 YYNGEE. This CDR3 is 15 amino acids long. The DNA of the CDR3 is TGTGCCAGCAGCGTAGAGGGGGTACAGGGAAACACCATATATTTT. Its translation is CASSVEGVQGNTIYF.

This clone was observed a few times. This chain joins TRBV7-9 and TRBJ2-1; TRBD2 aligns across 11 bases. The CDR3 loop spans 17 amino acids. The V gene's germline CDR1 is SEHNR and CDR2 FQNEAQ (reference sequence). Losses at the gene ends were 4 bases for V and 8 bases for J; bases not matched to a gene: 13. DNA for the CDR3: TGTGCCAGCAGCTCCCTTCTTAGCGGGGGGGCCATCGATGAGCAGTTCTTC. Protein: CASSSLLSGGAIDEQFF.

The genes are TRBV5-1 and TRBJ2-1; 7 bases fit TRBD2. The CDR3 is 15 residues long. Germline CDR1 SGHRS, CDR2 YFSETQ. The V gene end was trimmed by 0 bases and the J gene end by 6 bases; junction bases not matched to a gene: 6. The CDR3, as DNA: TGCGCCAGCAGCTTGGGCGGGAGTAATTCCAATGAGCAGTTCTTC. The encoded protein is CASSLGGSNSNEQFF. Full variable domain (rest looked up from reference TRBV5-1 and TRBJ2-1): KAGVTQTPRYLIKTRGQQVTLSCSPISGHRSVSWYQQTPGQGLQFLFEYFSETQRNKGNFPGRFSGRQFSNSRSEMNVSTLELGDSALYLCASSLGGSNSNEQFFGPGTRLTVL.

V and J are TRBV5-4 and TRBJ2-1, with D perhaps TRBD1 (5 bases). Trimming left V 4 bases short and J 0 bases short, with 8 bases between. CDR1 is SGHNT and CDR2 is YYREEE in the germline V gene (reference sequence). This CDR3 region has 14 residues. The chain's CDR3 is CASSLDSSYNEQFF. The CDR3 region has the DNA TGTGCCAGCAGCCTCGACAGCTCCTACAATGAGCAGTTCTTC.

The chain joins TRBV6-1 to TRBJ1-2; 7 bases match TRBD1. Germline CDR1 is MNHNS and CDR2 is SASEGT. The CDR3 contains 14 residues. The V segment lost 5 bases and the J segment 4 bases; nucleotides outside the gene matches: 7. Written as DNA, the CDR3 is TGTGCCAGCAGTCAAGTAGGGGACAGCTATGGCTACACCTTC. Protein product: CASSQVGDSYGYTF.

J is TRBJ2-7 and V is TRBV13; TRBD2 matches at 9 bases. The V gene end was trimmed by 2 bases and the J gene end by 1 base; junction bases not matched to a gene: 3. This CDR3 is 15 amino acids long. Germline CDR1 reads PRHDT; CDR2 reads FYEKMQ (reference sequence). The CDR3 loop reads CASSLMRGGSYEQYF. CDR3 sequence (DNA): TGTGCCAGCAGCTTAATGCGGGGGGGTTCCTACGAGCAGTACTTC.

The chain employs TRBV19 and TRBJ1-2; no reliable D call. Looked up from germline, CDR1 is LNHDA and CDR2 is SQIVND (reference sequence). The ends were cut back, 6 bases at V and 3 bases at J, with 8 bases in the middle. The CDR3 length is 12 residues. CDR3 nucleotides: TGTGCCAGTAGCCTCACTTACTATGGCTACACCTTC. Amino acid sequence: CASSLTYYGYTF.

A few counts support this clone. The rearrangement uses TRBV7-3 and TRBJ2-7; the match to TRBD1 covers 10 bases. The CDR3 is made up of 17 amino acids. CDR1 and CDR2 (germline): SGHTA, FQGTGA. J lost 1 base, V lost 2 bases, and 8 bases had no gene match. The CDR3 spells CASSLATGGIRSYEQYF. The CDR3 DNA reads as TGTGCCAGCAGCTTAGCGACAGGGGGCATTAGGTCCTACGAGCAGTACTTC.

This clone has more than one count but fewer than ten. The chain is built from TRBV7-2 and TRBJ2-7; possibly TRBD2 for D (5 bases). Germline values: CDR1 SGHTA, CDR2 FQGNSA. CDR3 length: 13 amino acids. With 5 bases removed from V and 6 bases from J, the gap between germline ends came to 14 bases. The CDR3 protein is CASSRTSAGEQYF. In DNA, the CDR3 is TGTGCCAGCAGCCGGACTTCCGCGGGCGAGCAGTACTTC.

The chain couples TRBV13 to TRBJ1-1; D is undetermined. The germline V gene has CDR1 PRHDT and CDR2 FYEKMQ (reference sequence). V shed 3 bases and J shed 0 bases, with 8 bases lying between them. The CDR3 has 14 residues. In DNA, the CDR3 is TGTGCCAGCAGCTTCGCGGGAATGAACACTGAAGCTTTCTTT. The encoded protein is CASSFAGMNTEAFF.

As for this clone: One junction end does not reproduce the germline sequence, and a read error may be involved. The chain has TRBV7-9 and TRBJ2-7; maybe TRBD1 (5 bases). Germline V gene lookup returns CDR1 SEHNR and CDR2 FQNEAQ (reference sequence). This CDR3 comprises 12 residues. The CDR3: CSSSSQDNEQYF. The CDR3 nucleotides are TGTTCCAGCAGCTCCCAGGACAACGAGCAGTACTTC.

This chain uses TRBV2 with TRBJ2-3, with 7 bases fitting TRBD2. Germline lookup yields CDR1 SNHLY and CDR2 FYNNEI. The length of the CDR3 is 15 residues. V lost 2 bases and J lost 2; bases outside the gene matches: 4. CDR3 region: CASSELAVHTDTQYF. Written as DNA, the CDR3 is TGTGCCAGCAGTGAACTAGCGGTTCACACAGATACGCAGTATTTT.

The J gene is TRBJ2-7, the V gene TRBV6-5; 10 nucleotides align to TRBD2. Germline V gene sequence: CDR1 MNHEY, CDR2 SVGAGI. V lost 0 bases and J lost 3; bases outside the gene matches: 5. This CDR3 has 16 residues. The CDR3 reads CASSYSRTSGFYEQYF. The CDR3 nucleotides are TGTGCCAGCAGTTACTCGAGGACTAGCGGTTTCTACGAGCAGTACTTC.

This clone was found a few times. V usage is TRBV30 and J usage is TRBJ1-3; the D gene is possibly TRBD1 (6 bases). The V end lost 2 bases, the J end lost 3 bases, and 17 bases lay between the germline ends. The CDR3 extends over 16 amino acids. CDR1 and CDR2 (germline): GTSNPN, SVGIG (reference sequence). The CDR3 DNA reads as TGTGCCTGGAGTCCCCTTACGCTGACAGGTGGAAACACCATATATTTT. Its translation: CAWSPLTLTGGNTIYF. The full variable domain, in which reference TRBV30 and TRBJ1-3 provide the parts outside the CDR3, is SQTIHQWPATLVQPVGSPLSLECTVEGTSNPNLYWYRQAAGRGLQLLFYSVGIGQISSEVPQNLSASRPQDRQFILSSKKLLLSDSGFYLCAWSPLTLTGGNTIYFGEGSWLTVV.

For this clone: One end of the junction does not line up with germline, which may come from a read error. The chain is built from TRBV7-9 and TRBJ2-7, with 8 bases aligning to TRBD2. The CDR3 is made up of 14 amino acids. Looked up from germline, CDR1 is SEHNR and CDR2 is FQNEAQ (reference sequence). CDR3 nucleotides: TGTTCCAGCAGCTTAGTAGCGGGAACCTACGAGCAGTACTTC. Translating it yields CSSSLVAGTYEQYF.

CDR3 residues: CSASSAGEQYF. CDR3 coding DNA: TGCAGTGCTAGCAGCGCGGGAGAGCAGTACTTC. This chain connects TRBV20-1 to TRBJ2-7, with D perhaps matching TRBD2 (6 bases). Trimming cost V 3 bases and J 7 bases, with 10 bases left between them. The CDR3 runs 11 residues. From germline, CDR1 is DFQATT and CDR2 SNEGSKA (reference sequence).

Only a few counts were recorded for this clone. The chain is built from TRBV6-5 and TRBJ2-7; 9 positions match TRBD1. CDR1 is MNHEY, CDR2 SVGAGI, per germline. V gave up 9 bases and J gave up 1 base; unmatched junction bases: 7. The CDR3 spans 14 residues. CDR3 sequence: CASTRDRASYEQYF. Here the CDR3 DNA reads TGTGCCAGTACCCGGGACAGGGCATCCTACGAGCAGTACTTC.

This clone has a single count. The chain combines TRBV7-9 with TRBJ1-1, with D possibly being TRBD1 (6 bases). Germline V gene lookup returns CDR1 SEHNR and CDR2 FQNEAQ (reference sequence). V lost 2 bases to trimming and J lost 5 bases, with 6 bases between them. The CDR3 consists of 12 residues. The CDR3: CASSLTGTEAFF. The CDR3 coding sequence is TGTGCCAGCAGCTTAACAGGGACTGAAGCTTTCTTT.

V gene TRBV9 combines with J gene TRBJ2-7, with 9 positions matching TRBD2. Germline CDR1 reads SGDLS; CDR2 reads YYNGEE. V was clipped by 4 bases and J by 5 bases; unmatched bases: 10. This CDR3 spans 15 amino acids. The CDR3 spells CASSPQVSGGHEQYF. Here the CDR3 DNA reads TGTGCCAGCAGCCCTCAGGTTAGCGGGGGTCACGAGCAGTACTTC. Full variable domain (remainder filled in from reference TRBV9 and TRBJ2-7): DSGVTQTPKHLITATGQRVTLRCSPRSGDLSVYWYQQSLDQGLQFLIQYYNGEERAKGNILERFSAQQFPDLHSELNLSSLELGDSALYFCASSPQVSGGHEQYFGPGTRLTVT.

There are a few counts of this clone. The chain has TRBV30 and TRBJ1-1; D uncertain. With 2 bases removed from V and 1 base from J, the gap between germline ends came to 8 bases. CDR3 length: 13 amino acids. Germline V gene data show CDR1 as GTSNPN and CDR2 as SVGIG (reference sequence). CDR3 protein: CAWSNRPNTEAFF. The CDR3 nucleotides are TGTGCCTGGAGTAACAGACCGAACACTGAAGCTTTCTTT.

V gene TRBV7-6 combines with J gene TRBJ2-7, with 7 positions matching TRBD2. Per germline, CDR1 SGHVS and CDR2 FNYEAQ. With 5 bases clipped from V and 1 base from J, the junction kept 8 bases outside the gene matches. This CDR3 spans 15 amino acids. CDR3 nucleotides: TGTGCCAGCAGCCCAGAGTGGGGGGGGTCCTACGAGCAGTACTTC. Translating gives CASSPEWGGSYEQYF.

This clone was detected once. This sequence joins TRBV11-2 and TRBJ2-7; D may be TRBD2 (5 bases). This CDR3 spans 13 amino acids. Trimming took 1 base from V and 6 from J, leaving 10 bases between them. CDR1 SGHAT and CDR2 FQNNGV come from the germline V gene. The CDR3 reads CASSLVIASEQYF. CDR3 DNA sequence: TGTGCCAGCAGCTTAGTGATAGCGTCCGAGCAGTACTTC. Based on the CDR3 plus reference TRBV11-2 and TRBJ2-7, the full variable domain is EAGVAQSPRYKIIEKRQSVAFWCNPISGHATLYWYQQILGQGPKLLIQFQNNGVVDDSQLPKDRFSAERLKGVDSTLKIQPAKLEDSAVYLCASSLVIASEQYFGPGTRLTVT.